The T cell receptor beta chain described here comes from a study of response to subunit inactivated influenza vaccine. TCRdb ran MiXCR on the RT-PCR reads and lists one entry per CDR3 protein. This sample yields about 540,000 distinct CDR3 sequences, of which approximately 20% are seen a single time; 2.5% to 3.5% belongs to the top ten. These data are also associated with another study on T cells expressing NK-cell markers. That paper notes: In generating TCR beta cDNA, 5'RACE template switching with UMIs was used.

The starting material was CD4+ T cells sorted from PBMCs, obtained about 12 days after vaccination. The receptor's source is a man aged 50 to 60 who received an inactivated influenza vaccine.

The CDR3 DNA reads TGCAGTGCTAGAGCGGGTGAAAAACTGTTTTTT. Protein product: CSARAGEKLFF. This chain links TRBV20-1 with TRBJ1-4; D unclear. This CDR3 comprises 11 residues. V was trimmed by 1 base and J by 7 bases, leaving 4 bases between them. Germline CDR1 reads DFQATT; CDR2 reads SNEGSKA (reference sequence).